This T cell receptor (beta chain) was found in a study of CD8 T cells in Susac syndrome. The overall study: Patients with Susac syndrome were therapy-naive, on corticosteroids, or on intravenous immunoglobulin alone at blood draw. Study-wide results and limits: The number of individuals included in the study's TCR sequencing and HLA analysis was acknowledged as relatively small.

A remark on this clonotype: Its specificity is not known.

The Susac syndrome patients fit the recently defined diagnostic criteria for definite or probable disease. TEMRA cells underwent FACS enrichment and CD8+ and CD4+ T cells underwent negative isolation. Per germline, CDR1 SGHNT and CDR2 YYREEE (reference sequence). Deletions cut 1 base from V and 2 bases from J, with 12 bases between. The CDR3 covers 16 residues. With random hexamers, 0.5 to 1 ug RNA was reverse transcribed. A single record per CDR3 protein comes from TCRdb applying MiXCR to the immunoSEQ multiplex PCR reads. The table has under 200,000 distinct CDR3 sequences, approximately 94% seen once.

The sequenced sample consisted of CD4+ T cells from PBMCs. This receptor was taken from a human donor with Susac syndrome. This chain links TRBV5-4 with TRBJ2-2, with D possibly being TRBD1 or TRBD2 (6 bases each). The CDR3 sequence is CASSLLPGANTGELFF. CDR3 nucleotide sequence: TGTGCCAGCAGCTTGTTACCGGGGGCAAACACCGGGGAGCTGTTTTTT.